This T cell receptor beta chain is from a study of regulatory T cells in long-lasting Graves disease. Study information: Less than 3 months of antithyroid drugs had been taken by newly diagnosed Graves' patients. The study's findings and limits: Persistent disease exhibited a predilection for TRBV28, TRBJ1-2 and TRBJ2-5. Newly diagnosed patients had higher TCR diversity than persistent Graves' patients did.

CDR1 is SGHAT and CDR2 is FQDESV in the germline V gene (reference sequence). CDR3 length: 18 amino acids. Trimming stripped 1 base from V and 3 bases from J, with 22 bases between. Points on this clonotype: Its antigen is currently unknown. This may come from a read error, since a much larger clone is one base off.

Time point of the sample: newly diagnosed GD, antithyroid drugs for less than 3 months. PBMC-extracted RNA yielded the TCR library. Assembly of TCR beta libraries relied on iRepertoire HTBI primers together with Arm-PCR of CDR3 regions. One entry per CDR3 protein, called by TCRdb with MiXCR from the multiplex PCR reads. The profile shows around 400,000 distinct CDR3 sequences, roughly 15% of them singletons. This TCR came from a female donor with Graves disease. The rearrangement joins TRBV11-1 to TRBJ2-7; tentatively, D is TRBD2 (6 bases). The source material was peripheral blood mononuclear cells (PBMCs), sampled at new diagnosis, from a patient treated with antithyroid drugs. The CDR3 DNA is TGTGCCAGCAGCTTAGGGGGCCGGGGTAGCGGACGATACTACGAGCAGTACTTC. This gives the protein CASSLGGRGSGRYYEQYF.